This T cell receptor beta chain was captured in a study of lymphopenia after photon versus proton radiotherapy. Clones were read by immunoSEQ multiplex PCR, and TCRdb kept only the in-frame ones, dropping some. The table shows roughly 40,000 clones, with 85% to 90% occurring only once. In regard to this clone: Its antigen is as yet unknown.

The V and J ends lost 4 bases and 1 base respectively, with 4 bases between them. In germline, CDR1 is MRHNA, CDR2 SNTAGT. This CDR3 is built from 12 residues. Study-wide points: Survival link was tested only in deceased patients; proton benefit remains a possibility. Relative stability marked proton patients; photon patients lost diversity and naive cells. Larger post-nadir TCR diversity loss correlated inversely with survival in deceased patients. After lymphocyte nadir, photon-treated repertoires showed oligoclonal expansion, especially CD8+ Temra.

This specimen was peripheral blood, taken from a patient treated with proton-based radiotherapy. This TCR derives from a woman aged 70-85 years with pancreatic cancer. Some clones in this sample may be carry-over from other donors' samples. The chain links TRBV6-4 to TRBJ1-2; D call uncertain. Written as DNA, the CDR3 is TGTGCCAGCAGTGTCGTTAACTATGGCTACACCTTC. It translates to CASSVVNYGYTF.